A selection of T cell receptor beta chains follows, all from one sample in a study of shared clonotypes between healthy human individuals. TCRdb's table, derived via immunoSEQ multiplex PCR, lists solely in-frame clones and lacks some. The sample has around 2,000,000 clones, roughly 94% seen once. Sequencing was done on a sample of naive CD8+ T cells sorted from blood. All receptors derive from a man younger than 30 in good health. Each CDR3 is given with its conserved first and last residue. A D gene is named only where the DNA matches it firmly. Clone sizes are given selectively: once, few, many, or a class where the clone is expanded.

d_call	v_call	clone_size	cdr3_length	j_call	cdr3_aa	cdr3_nt
-	TRBV6-5	-	11	TRBJ1-1	CAIYTGVEAFF	TGTGCCATATACACGGGTGTTGAAGCTTTCTTT
-	TRBV28	-	14	TRBJ2-3	CASSPRESTDTQYF	TGTGCCAGCAGTCCCAGGGAAAGCACAGATACGCAGTATTTT
-	TRBV7-9	-	16	TRBJ2-7	CASSYPQGPPPYEQYF	TGTGCCAGCAGCTACCCCCAGGGGCCACCCCCCTACGAGCAGTACTTC
-	TRBV6-5	-	16	TRBJ2-3	CASSYIGPRGTDTQYF	TGTGCCAGCAGTTATATAGGACCCCGGGGCACAGATACGCAGTATTTT
-	TRBV6-6	-	14	TRBJ1-6	CASSYAEGNSPLHF	TGTGCCAGCAGTTACGCGGAAGGGAATTCACCCCTCCACTTT
-	TRBV18	-	14	TRBJ1-1	CASSTVGSNTEAFF	TGTGCCAGCTCGACGGTGGGATCGAACACTGAAGCTTTCTTT
-	TRBV5-4	-	14	TRBJ2-6	CASSLGLGANALTF	TGTGCCAGCAGCTTGGGCCTTGGGGCCAACGCCCTGACTTTC
-	TRBV7-6	few	13	TRBJ1-2	CASSLGGFYGYTF	TGTGCCAGCAGCTTAGGCGGATTCTATGGCTACACCTTC
-	TRBV4-3	-	14	TRBJ1-3	CASSQDFSGNTIYF	TGCGCCAGCAGCCAAGATTTCTCTGGAAACACCATATATTTT
-	TRBV25-1	-	14	TRBJ2-1	CASSEYNSNNEQFF	TGTGCCAGCAGTGAATATAACTCTAACAATGAGCAGTTCTTC
TRBD1	TRBV7-9	-	13	TRBJ2-5	CASTPDRRETQYF	TGTGCCAGCACCCCGGACAGGCGGGAGACCCAGTACTTC
-	TRBV4-1	-	15	TRBJ2-7	CASSQGPGPPYEQYF	TGCGCCAGCAGCCAAGGGCCGGGACCGCCTTACGAGCAGTACTTC
-	TRBV6-5	-	14	TRBJ2-7	CASSYFRGGYEQYF	TGTGCCAGCAGTTATTTCAGGGGGGGGTACGAGCAGTACTTC
-	TRBV18	-	13	TRBJ2-5	CASSPPIGETQYF	TGTGCCAGCTCACCACCGATCGGGGAGACCCAGTACTTC
-	TRBV27	once	15	TRBJ1-5	CASRLAGERGQPQHF	TGTGCCAGCAGGCTGGCAGGGGAAAGGGGTCAGCCCCAGCATTTT
-	TRBV27	-	13	TRBJ2-7	CASSFLQGYEQYF	TGTGCCAGCAGTTTTCTACAGGGCTACGAGCAGTACTTC
-	TRBV7-3	-	14	TRBJ2-3	CASSLAGGADTQYF	TGTGCCAGCAGCTTAGCAGGGGGGGCAGATACGCAGTATTTT
-	TRBV9	-	14	TRBJ2-3	CASSVVSSTDTQYF	TGTGCCAGCAGCGTCGTCAGTTCCACAGATACGCAGTATTTT
TRBD2	TRBV15	-	14	TRBJ2-7	CATSTGGGSYEQYF	TGTGCCACCAGCACTGGGGGGGGCTCCTACGAGCAGTACTTC
TRBD1	TRBV5-6	-	16	TRBJ2-7	CASSFRTGGYIYEQYF	TGTGCCAGCAGCTTCCGGACAGGGGGATATATCTACGAGCAGTACTTC
-	TRBV30	-	13	TRBJ2-5	CAWDQGWQETQYF	TGTGCCTGGGACCAGGGCTGGCAAGAGACCCAGTACTTC
TRBD1	TRBV7-6	once	14	TRBJ2-1	CASSFGQGAFEQFF	TGTGCCAGCAGCTTTGGACAGGGGGCATTTGAGCAGTTCTTC
-	TRBV6-5	-	16	TRBJ2-7	CASSYSAARLSYEQYF	TGTGCCAGCAGTTACTCGGCAGCACGGCTCTCCTACGAGCAGTACTTC
TRBD1	TRBV27	-	14	TRBJ1-5	CASSLDRGVQPQHF	TGTGCCAGCAGTCTGGACAGGGGAGTTCAGCCCCAGCATTTT
-	TRBV28	-	14	TRBJ2-3	CASSFPGGTDTQYF	TGTGCCAGCAGTTTCCCAGGCGGCACAGATACGCAGTATTTT
TRBD1	TRBV7-9	-	18	TRBJ2-3	CASSLESTGTGFTDTQYF	TGTGCCAGCAGCTTGGAGAGTACCGGGACAGGGTTCACAGATACGCAGTATTTT
-	TRBV4-3	-	14	TRBJ1-1	CASSQERRGPEAFF	TGCGCCAGCAGCCAAGAGAGGAGAGGCCCGGAGGCTTTCTTT
TRBD2	TRBV27	-	16	TRBJ2-3	CASSLSTSGSTDTQYF	TGTGCCAGCAGTTTGTCCACTAGCGGTAGCACAGATACGCAGTATTTT
-	TRBV9	-	15	TRBJ2-2	CASSRPGTETGELFF	TGTGCCAGCAGCCGGCCCGGGACGGAAACCGGGGAGCTGTTTTTT
TRBD1	TRBV6-6	-	15	TRBJ1-1	CASILDRGKNTEAFF	TGTGCCAGCATCCTCGACAGGGGCAAGAACACTGAAGCTTTCTTT
-	TRBV19	-	19	TRBJ1-3	CASSIDGDVITSSGNTIYF	TGTGCCAGTAGTATAGATGGGGACGTCATAACAAGCTCTGGAAACACCATATATTTT
-	TRBV12-5	-	14	TRBJ1-1	CASGSGRLGTEAFF	TGTGCTAGTGGTTCGGGACGGTTGGGCACTGAAGCTTTCTTT
TRBD2	TRBV7-8	-	14	TRBJ2-7	CASGQVSGAYEQYF	TGTGCCAGTGGGCAGGTTAGCGGGGCGTACGAGCAGTACTTC